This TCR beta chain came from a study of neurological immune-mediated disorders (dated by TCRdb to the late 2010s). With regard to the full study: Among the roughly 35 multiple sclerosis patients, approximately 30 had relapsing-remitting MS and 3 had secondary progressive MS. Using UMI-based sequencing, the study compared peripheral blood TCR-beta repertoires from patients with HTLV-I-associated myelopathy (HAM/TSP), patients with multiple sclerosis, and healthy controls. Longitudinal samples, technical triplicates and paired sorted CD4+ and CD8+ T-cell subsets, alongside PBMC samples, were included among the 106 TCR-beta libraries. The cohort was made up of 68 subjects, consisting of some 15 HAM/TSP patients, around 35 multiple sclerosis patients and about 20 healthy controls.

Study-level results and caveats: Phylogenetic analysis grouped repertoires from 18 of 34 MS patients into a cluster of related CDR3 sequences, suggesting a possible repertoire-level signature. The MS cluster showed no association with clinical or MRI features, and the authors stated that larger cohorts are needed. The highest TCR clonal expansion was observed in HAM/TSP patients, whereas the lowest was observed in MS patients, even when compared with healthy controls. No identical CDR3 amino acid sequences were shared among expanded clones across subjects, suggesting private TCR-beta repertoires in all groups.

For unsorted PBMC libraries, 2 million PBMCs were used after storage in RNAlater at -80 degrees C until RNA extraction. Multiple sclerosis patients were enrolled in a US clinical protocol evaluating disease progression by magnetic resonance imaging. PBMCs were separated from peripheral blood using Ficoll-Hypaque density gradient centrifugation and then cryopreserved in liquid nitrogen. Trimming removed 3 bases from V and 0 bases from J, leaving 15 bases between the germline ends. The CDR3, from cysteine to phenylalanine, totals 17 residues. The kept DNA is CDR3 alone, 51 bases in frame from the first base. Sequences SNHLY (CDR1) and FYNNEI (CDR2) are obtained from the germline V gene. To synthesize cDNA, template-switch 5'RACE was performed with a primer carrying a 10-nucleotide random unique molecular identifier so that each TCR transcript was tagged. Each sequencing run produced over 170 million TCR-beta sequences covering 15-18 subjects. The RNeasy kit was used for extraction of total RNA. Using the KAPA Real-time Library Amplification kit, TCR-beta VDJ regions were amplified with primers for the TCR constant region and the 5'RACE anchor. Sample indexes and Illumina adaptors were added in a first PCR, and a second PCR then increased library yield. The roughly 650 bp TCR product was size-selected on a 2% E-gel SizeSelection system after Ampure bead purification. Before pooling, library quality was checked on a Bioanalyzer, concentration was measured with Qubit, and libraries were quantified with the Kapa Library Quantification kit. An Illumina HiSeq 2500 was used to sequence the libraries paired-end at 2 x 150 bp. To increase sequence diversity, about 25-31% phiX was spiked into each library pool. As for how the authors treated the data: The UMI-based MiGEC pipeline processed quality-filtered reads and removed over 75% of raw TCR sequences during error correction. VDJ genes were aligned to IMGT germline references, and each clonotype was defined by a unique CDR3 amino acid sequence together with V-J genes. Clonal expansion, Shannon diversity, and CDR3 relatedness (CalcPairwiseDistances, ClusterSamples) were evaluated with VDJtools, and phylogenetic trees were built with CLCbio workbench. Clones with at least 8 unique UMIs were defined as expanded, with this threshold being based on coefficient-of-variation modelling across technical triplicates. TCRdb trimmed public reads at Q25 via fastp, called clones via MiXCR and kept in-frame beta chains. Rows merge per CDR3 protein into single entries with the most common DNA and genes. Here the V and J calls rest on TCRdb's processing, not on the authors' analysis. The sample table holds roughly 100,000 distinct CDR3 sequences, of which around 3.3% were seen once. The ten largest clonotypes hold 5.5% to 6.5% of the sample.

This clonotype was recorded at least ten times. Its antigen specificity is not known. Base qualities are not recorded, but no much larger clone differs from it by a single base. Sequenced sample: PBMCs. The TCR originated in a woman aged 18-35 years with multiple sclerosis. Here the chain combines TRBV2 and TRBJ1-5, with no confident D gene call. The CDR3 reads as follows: CASSDHGRSISNQPQHF. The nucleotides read TGTGCCAGCAGTGACCATGGACGGAGTATTAGCAATCAGCCCCAGCATTTT.